The 14 T cell receptor beta chains reported below all come from one sample, sequenced in a study of cytomegalovirus exposure and HLA in healthy donors. Assay used: immunoSEQ multiplex PCR; TCRdb lists only in-frame clones, some missing. The data show about 200,000 clones, roughly 81% seen once. Sequencing was done on a sample of PBMCs. These TCRs come from a woman aged 25 to 39 in good health and CMV-seronegative.

The V call is TRBV4-1, the J call TRBJ1-1; D is perhaps TRBD1 (5 bases). Germline CDR1 MGHRA, CDR2 YSYEKL. V lost 1 base, J lost 4 bases, and 13 bases lay in between. The CDR3 is 15 amino acids. CDR3 bases: TGCGCCAGCAGCCAAGGTCGGGGGAGGACCACTGAAGCTTTCTTT. Translated, it gives CASSQGRGRTTEAFF.

The gene calls are TRBV29-1 and TRBJ1-2; 9 nucleotides match TRBD1. The CDR3 has 12 residues. With V trimmed by 5 bases and J by 4 bases, 2 bases remained unmatched. Germline-derived CDR1 and CDR2 are SQVTM and ANQGSEA. The CDR3 loop reads CSVRTGAYGYTF. The CDR3, as DNA: TGCAGCGTTAGGACAGGGGCCTATGGCTACACCTTC.

This clone was found a few times. This chain connects TRBV2 to TRBJ1-5; the match to TRBD1 covers 8 bases. The CDR3 runs to 16 residues. Germline V lookup: CDR1 SNHLY, CDR2 FYNNEI. The V segment lost 6 bases and the J segment 0 bases; nucleotides outside the gene matches: 7. Here the CDR3 reads CASRGQGTYSNQPQHF. The CDR3 DNA reads TGTGCCAGCAGAGGACAGGGAACCTATAGCAATCAGCCCCAGCATTTT.

V gene TRBV27 combines with J gene TRBJ2-1; 8 nucleotides agree with TRBD1. The CDR3 has 17 residues. Germline V gives CDR1 MNHEY, CDR2 SMNVEV (reference sequence). Trimming removed 4 bases from V and 1 base from J; junction bases left unmatched: 9. The CDR3: CASSSRGLLTSYNEQFF. CDR3 nucleotide sequence: TGTGCCAGCAGTTCCAGGGGGCTTTTAACATCCTACAATGAGCAGTTCTTC.

The chain has TRBV6-5 and TRBJ2-1, with 8 bases identical to TRBD2. The CDR3 consists of 13 residues. Trimming took 7 bases from V and 5 from J; bases not matched to a gene: 4. Germline CDR1 reads MNHEY; CDR2 reads SVGAGI. CDR3 nucleotide sequence: TGTGCCAGCATCGGACTAGCACACAATGAGCAGTTCTTC. It yields the protein CASIGLAHNEQFF.

This chain links TRBV19 with TRBJ2-3; 8 bases are shared with TRBD1. Germline-derived CDR1 and CDR2 are LNHDA and SQIVND (reference sequence). J was trimmed by 0 bases and V by 2 bases; bases with no gene match: 10. The CDR3 has 18 amino acids. The CDR3 region is CASSIRVGQGTSTDTQYF. The CDR3 DNA is TGTGCCAGTAGTATAAGAGTCGGACAGGGAACTAGCACAGATACGCAGTATTTT.

The chain is built from TRBV6-5 and TRBJ2-7; 11 positions agree with TRBD2. There are 15 residues in the CDR3. In germline, CDR1 is MNHEY, CDR2 SVGAGI. J lost 3 bases, V lost 5 bases, and 6 bases had no gene match. This CDR3 reads CASSTTTSGNYEQYF. DNA of the CDR3: TGTGCCAGCAGTACCACGACTAGCGGGAACTACGAGCAGTACTTC.

This clone was seen a handful of times. The chain couples TRBV6-1 to TRBJ2-5, with D tentatively TRBD1 (6 bases). The CDR3 runs to 14 residues. The germline CDR1 and CDR2 sequences are MNHNS and SASEGT. The V end was cut by 5 bases, the J end by 5 bases, with 15 bases between. CDR3 DNA sequence: TGTGCCAGCAGTAGGCAGGGGAGTACGGAGACCCAGTACTTC. Translating it yields CASSRQGSTETQYF.

In DNA, the CDR3 is TGTGCCACAGACCGGGACAACTACGAGCAGTACTTC. It yields the protein CATDRDNYEQYF. The chain carries TRBV28 and TRBJ2-7; tentative D call: TRBD1 (6 bases). CDR1 is MDHEN, CDR2 SYDVKM, per germline. Trimming cost V 10 bases and J 3 bases, with 13 bases left between them. This CDR3 region has 12 residues.

This clone appeared many times. The chain has TRBV9 and TRBJ1-2; 7 bases are shared with TRBD1. The CDR3 consists of 12 residues. Unmatched junction bases numbered 0, after V lost 1 base and J lost 6 bases. Per germline, CDR1 SGDLS and CDR2 YYNGEE. CDR3: CASSVRGHGYTF. The CDR3, as DNA: TGTGCCAGCAGCGTAAGGGGGCATGGCTACACCTTC.

This clone was found a few times. The CDR3 here is CASSLGVTGYTEAFF. The CDR3 DNA is TGTGCCAGCAGCTTGGGAGTGACAGGGTACACTGAAGCTTTCTTT. The chain links TRBV11-2 to TRBJ1-1; 7 bases match TRBD1. The trim removed 3 bases at V and 3 bases at J, leaving 7 bases unmatched. CDR3 length: 15 amino acids. Germline CDR1 is SGHAT and CDR2 is FQNNGV. Full variable domain (outside the CDR3, taken from reference TRBV11-2 and TRBJ1-1): EAGVAQSPRYKIIEKRQSVAFWCNPISGHATLYWYQQILGQGPKLLIQFQNNGVVDDSQLPKDRFSAERLKGVDSTLKIQPAKLEDSAVYLCASSLGVTGYTEAFFGQGTRLTVV.

The chain couples TRBV18 to TRBJ2-5, with 8 bases that match TRBD1. CDR3 size: 13 residues. V was pared by 5 bases and J by 3 bases, with 2 bases of the junction left unmatched. The germline V gene encodes CDR1 KGHSH and CDR2 LQKENI. The CDR3 bases are TGTGCCAGCTCAGAGGGACAGGAAGAGACCCAGTACTTC. This encodes CASSEGQEETQYF.

The gene calls are TRBV7-9 and TRBJ2-5; tentatively, D is TRBD1 (6 bases). The CDR3 is 13 amino acids. V was trimmed by 7 bases and J by 4 bases, leaving 13 bases between them. The V gene's germline CDR1 is SEHNR and CDR2 FQNEAQ (reference sequence). The CDR3 coding sequence is TGTGCCAGCAACTCCGACAGGAGAGAGACCCAGTACTTC. It encodes CASNSDRRETQYF. Complete variable domain (other parts from reference TRBV7-9 and TRBJ2-5): DTGVSQNPRHKITKRGQNVTFRCDPISEHNRLYWYRQTLGQGPEFLTYFQNEAQLEKSRLLSDRFSAERPKGSFSTLEIQRTEQGDSAMYLCASNSDRRETQYFGPGTRLLVL.

This rearrangement joins TRBV14 to TRBJ1-2; 10 bases line up with TRBD1. The CDR3 totals 16 residues. Per germline, CDR1 SGHDN and CDR2 FVKESK. V was clipped by 5 bases and J by 2 bases; unmatched bases: 8. CDR3 in DNA: TGTGCCAGCAGCTATCATCAGGACAGGGGGAACTATGGCTACACCTTC. It specifies CASSYHQDRGNYGYTF. The whole variable domain, remainder taken from reference TRBV14 and TRBJ1-2, is EAGVTQFPSHSVIEKGQTVTLRCDPISGHDNLYWYRRVMGKEIKFLLHFVKESKQDESGMPNNRFLAERTGGTYSTLKVQPAELEDSGVYFCASSYHQDRGNYGYTFGSGTRLTVV.